These T cell receptor beta chains were read from a single sample in a study of blood T cells in healthy people across ages. TCRdb processed the 5' RACE reads anew with MiXCR; each CDR3 protein has one entry. The sample gives about 2 million distinct CDR3 sequences, around 48% of which show up once; over 2% is in the top ten. Sequences were obtained from blood. The receptors shown here come from a woman aged 40 to 50 in good health. CDR3s include the opening cysteine and the closing phenylalanine or tryptophan. A D gene is named only where the DNA matches it firmly. Clone size is given for some rows only: seen once, a few or many times, or a class if the clone is expanded.

v_gene	abundance	d_gene	j_gene	CDR3nt	CDR3aa
TRBV4-1	-	-	TRBJ1-5	TGCGCCAGCAGCCAAGAAGAACAGGGAGGGCAGCCCCAGCATTTT	CASSQEEQGGQPQHF
TRBV9	-	-	TRBJ2-1	TGTGCCAGCAGCGTAGCGTGGGGCTATGAGCAGTTCTTC	CASSVAWGYEQFF
TRBV5-1	-	-	TRBJ1-4	TGCGCCAGCGCGGCGGCAACTAATGAAAAACTGTTTTTT	CASAAATNEKLFF
TRBV12-3/TRBV12-4	-	-	TRBJ2-1	TGTGCCAGCAGTTTTTCGACCGGGACCAGCGACAATGAGCAGTTCTTC	CASSFSTGTSDNEQFF
TRBV20-1	few	TRBD1	TRBJ1-2	TGCAGTGCTAGAGACGAAAAAAACAGGGGGCTATGGGGCTACACCTTC	CSARDEKNRGLWGYTF
TRBV2	-	-	TRBJ2-7	TGTGCCAGCAGTGAGCTAGCCTACGAGCAGTACTTC	CASSELAYEQYF
TRBV6-4	many	-	TRBJ1-2	TGTGCCAGCAGTGACTCGGACCACTATGGCTACACCTTC	CASSDSDHYGYTF
TRBV24-1	-	-	TRBJ1-1	TGTGCCACCAGTGGACCTCGGGGCACTGAAGCTTTCTTT	CATSGPRGTEAFF
TRBV7-8	-	TRBD1	TRBJ1-1	TGTGCCAGCAGCTTAGCGCAACAGGGGCTGAACACTGAAGCTTTCTTT	CASSLAQQGLNTEAFF
TRBV28	-	-	TRBJ2-6	TGTGCCAGCAGTTTTGTGTCTGGAGGGGCCAACGTCCTGACTTTC	CASSFVSGGANVLTF
TRBV29-1	few	-	TRBJ2-1	TGCAGCGTTGAAATCCCTCCCAGGGTCCATGAGCAGTTCTTC	CSVEIPPRVHEQFF
TRBV27	-	-	TRBJ1-1	TGTGCCAGCAGTTTATCACCCTTAATAAAAGCTTTCTTT	CASSLSPLIKAFF
TRBV24-1	-	-	TRBJ2-5	TGTGCCACCAGTGATTTGCGGCAGTCGGGGACCCAGTACTTC	CATSDLRQSGTQYF
TRBV7-3	-	TRBD2	TRBJ2-1	TGTGCCAGCAGCCCTAGCGGGAGGAACTACAATGAGCAGTTCTTC	CASSPSGRNYNEQFF
TRBV20-1	few	-	TRBJ2-7	TGCAGTGCTAGAGCGGGGGCTACCGAGCAGTACTTC	CSARAGATEQYF
TRBV28	once	-	TRBJ1-3	TGTGCCAGCAGCCCCCCGAGGGCGGATGATGGAAACACCATATATTTT	CASSPPRADDGNTIYF
TRBV5-5	-	TRBD2	TRBJ2-1	TGTGCCAGCAGCCGACCCGGGACTAGCGGGGGTGCGGATGAGCAGTTCTTC	CASSRPGTSGGADEQFF
TRBV20-1	-	TRBD2	TRBJ2-7	TGCAGTGCGACCGGACTAGACGTCTACTACGAGCAGTACTTC	CSATGLDVYYEQYF
TRBV2	few	-	TRBJ2-1	TGTGCCAGCAGTGAGCAGGGGCCAAGCAGTGAGCAGTTCTTC	CASSEQGPSSEQFF
TRBV5-5	few	-	TRBJ2-1	TGTGCCAGCAGCTTGGTGAGGGCGTCCTACAATGAGCAGTTCTTC	CASSLVRASYNEQFF
TRBV4-2	few	TRBD2	TRBJ2-7	TGTGCCAGCAGCCAAGCGGGGGGGATGTACGAGCAGTACTTC	CASSQAGGMYEQYF
TRBV20-1	-	TRBD2	TRBJ2-7	TGCAGTGCTAGAGTGGTAGCGGGGCCCTACGAGCAGTACTTC	CSARVVAGPYEQYF
TRBV7-9	few	TRBD1	TRBJ2-3	TGTGCCAGCAGCTTAGCCTCGGGACAGCGCACAGATACGCAGTATTTT	CASSLASGQRTDTQYF
TRBV7-2	once	TRBD1	TRBJ1-6	TGTGCCAGCAGGGAAACGGGACAGGAGGATTCACCCCTCCACTTT	CASRETGQEDSPLHF
TRBV9	-	-	TRBJ2-5	TGTGCCAGCAGCGCACACCCACAAGAGACCCAGTACTTC	CASSAHPQETQYF
TRBV4-3	few	TRBD1	TRBJ1-2	TGCGCCAGCAGCCAGCTTACAGGGGCCCCCTATGGCTACACCTTC	CASSQLTGAPYGYTF
TRBV12-3/TRBV12-4	-	-	TRBJ1-1	TGTGCCAGCAGATTAGCCAGGGTAGGGACTGAAGCTTTCTTT	CASRLARVGTEAFF
TRBV15	-	-	TRBJ2-3	TGTGCCACCAGCAGGGATCAGGGGTTTCGGACAGATACGCAGTATTTT	CATSRDQGFRTDTQYF
TRBV28	-	TRBD1	TRBJ1-2	TGTGCCAGCAGGCCCCTTGGGACAGGATCAGCCTATGGCTACACCTTC	CASRPLGTGSAYGYTF
TRBV20-1	-	-	TRBJ1-4	TGCAGTGCTAGGGGCAGGGTTGTTTCTAATGAAAAACTGTTTTTT	CSARGRVVSNEKLFF
TRBV20-1	-	TRBD2	TRBJ2-3	TGCAGTGCTCGCCCGGCGGGGAGCGGGGGAGATACGCAGTATTTT	CSARPAGSGGDTQYF
TRBV6-2/TRBV6-3	few	-	TRBJ2-7	TGTGCCAGCAGCCGGAATTGGGAGCAGTACTTC	CASSRNWEQYF
TRBV12-3/TRBV12-4	few	-	TRBJ1-4	TGTGCCAGCAGTTTAAAGGGGAGATCAACTAATGAAAAACTGTTTTTT	CASSLKGRSTNEKLFF
TRBV7-3	-	TRBD2	TRBJ2-7	TGTGCCAGCAGCCCAACCGGCAGCGGGAGGGACTCCTACGAGCAGTACTTC	CASSPTGSGRDSYEQYF
TRBV28	-	-	TRBJ2-5	TGTGCCAGCAGTACCCTAGCGTCGGGAAAGACCCAGTACTTC	CASSTLASGKTQYF
TRBV15	-	TRBD1	TRBJ2-1	TGTGCCACCCGGGAACAGGGGTCTTCCTACAATGAGCAGTTCTTC	CATREQGSSYNEQFF
TRBV10-3	-	-	TRBJ2-7	TGTGCCATCAGTTCTACAGGGACGTTAGCCTACGAGCAGTACTTC	CAISSTGTLAYEQYF